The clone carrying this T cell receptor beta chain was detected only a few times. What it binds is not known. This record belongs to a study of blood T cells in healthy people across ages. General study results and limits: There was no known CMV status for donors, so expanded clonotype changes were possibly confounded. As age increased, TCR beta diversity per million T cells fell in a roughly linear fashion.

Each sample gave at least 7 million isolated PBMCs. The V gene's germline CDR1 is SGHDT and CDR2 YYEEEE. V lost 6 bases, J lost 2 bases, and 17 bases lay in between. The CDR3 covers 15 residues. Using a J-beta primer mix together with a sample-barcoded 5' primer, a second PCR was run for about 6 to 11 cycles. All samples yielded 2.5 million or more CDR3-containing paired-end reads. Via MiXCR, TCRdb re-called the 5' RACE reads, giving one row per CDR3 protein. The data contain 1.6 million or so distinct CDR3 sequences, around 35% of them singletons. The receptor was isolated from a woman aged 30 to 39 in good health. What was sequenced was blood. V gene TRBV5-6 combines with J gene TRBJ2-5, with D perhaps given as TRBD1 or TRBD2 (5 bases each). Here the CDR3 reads CASTQAGRVQETQYF. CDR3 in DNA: TGTGCCAGCACCCAGGCAGGGCGGGTACAAGAGACCCAGTACTTC.